This entry features one TCR beta chain sequence. The antigen is unknown. CDR1 MNHEY and CDR2 SMNVEV come from the germline V gene (reference sequence). The CDR3 runs to 16 residues. The V segment lost 3 bases and the J segment 0 bases; nucleotides outside the gene matches: 8. Measured with immunoSEQ multiplex PCR; TCRdb has only the in-frame clones, and not every one. This table holds around 60,000 clones, approximately 86% found once. Time point indicated: after dendritic cell vaccination, including at tumor progression/relapse. Selection required adequate fresh-frozen tumor tissue plus more than two years' survival data. The data were taken from a study of glioma-infiltrating T cells after dendritic cell vaccination. Background on the study: Between the early 2000s and the early 2010s, patients got autologous tumor lysate-pulsed dendritic cell vaccines.

Study observations and caveats: Higher pretreatment TIL content predicted longer progression-free time and survival.

Sequences were derived from blood, sampled after dendritic cell vaccination. J is TRBJ2-7 and V is TRBV27; 7 bases match TRBD2. The sequence derives from a human donor with glioblastoma. The CDR3 spells CASSFSAGLLSYEQYF. The CDR3 bases are TGTGCCAGCAGTTTTTCAGCGGGACTACTCTCCTACGAGCAGTACTTC.